This T cell receptor beta chain emerged from a study of beta chain features in type 1 diabetes. Each donor gave one heparinised blood draw averaging approximately 100 mL. For this clone: Its antigen is still unknown.

Findings and caveats of the study: Moderate yet significant TCRB CDR3 shortening was seen in Type 1 diabetes patients in all four CD4+ subsets. At VDJ recombination sites, type 1 diabetes patients had fewer insertions and more deleted nucleotides.

Trimming left V 4 bases short and J 9 bases short, with 16 bases between. The CDR3 is made up of 13 amino acids. The V gene's germline CDR1 is SQVTM and CDR2 ANQGSEA. Every bit of the isolated RNA underwent reverse transcription, so sequencing read expressed TCRB transcripts. Clones were sequenced by immunoSEQ multiplex PCR, and TCRdb holds only the in-frame ones, with some missing. Of 100,000 to 150,000 clones in the sample, 9% were seen once. The origin of this receptor is a man aged 25 to 45 with type 1 diabetes. Sample: central memory CD4+ T cells from blood. The rearrangement uses TRBV29-1 and TRBJ2-1; D perhaps matches TRBD2 (5 bases). The CDR3 region has the DNA TGCAGCGTTGTGCGGGCCTTGGGCGGTGAGCAGTTCTTC. Protein: CSVVRALGGEQFF.